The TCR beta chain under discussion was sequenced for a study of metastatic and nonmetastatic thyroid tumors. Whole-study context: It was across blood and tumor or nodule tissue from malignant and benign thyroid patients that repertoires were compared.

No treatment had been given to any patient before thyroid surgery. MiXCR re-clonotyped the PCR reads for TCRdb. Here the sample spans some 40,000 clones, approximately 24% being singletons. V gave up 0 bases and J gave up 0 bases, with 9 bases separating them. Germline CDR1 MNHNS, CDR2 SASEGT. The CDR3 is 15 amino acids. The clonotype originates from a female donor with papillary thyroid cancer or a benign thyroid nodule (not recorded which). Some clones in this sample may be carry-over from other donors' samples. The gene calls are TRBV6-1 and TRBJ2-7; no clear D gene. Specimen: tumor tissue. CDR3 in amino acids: CASSEAPSVSYEQYF. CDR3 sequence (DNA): TGTGCCAGCAGTGAAGCGCCCAGTGTCTCCTACGAGCAGTACTTC.